These 10 T cell receptor beta chains originate from one sample sequenced in a study of a mutant IDH1 vaccine in newly diagnosed glioma. Profiling relied on immunoSEQ multiplex PCR, and the TCRdb table lists in-frame clones only, not all of them. The sample contains roughly 40,000 clones, around 83% of which appear only once. The time point was: week 35, safety follow-up. The content of each vaccine dose was 300 ug of mutant IDH1 20-mer peptide, and topical imiquimod accompanied it. These receptors' antigens are unknown. Here the sequenced sample was PBMCs, taken from a glioma patient whose treatment included an IDH1 peptide vaccine. The receptors come from a woman aged 50 to 60 with glioma.

This clone was seen a handful of times. J is TRBJ1-1 and V is TRBV19; D gene uncertain. Germline assignment: CDR1 LNHDA and CDR2 SQIVND (reference sequence). V was trimmed by 5 bases and J by 6 bases, leaving 25 bases between them. The CDR3 consists of 17 residues. The CDR3: CASSQAHLGSGYAEAFF. The DNA for the CDR3 is TGTGCCAGTAGTCAAGCCCACCTAGGGTCGGGGTACGCTGAAGCTTTCTTT.

The genes are TRBV10-1 and TRBJ1-2, with D possibly TRBD1 on 5 matching bases. CDR1 and CDR2 (germline): WNHNN, SYGVQD (reference sequence). The V gene lost 2 bases and the J gene lost 4 bases, with 5 bases spanning the gap. CDR3 length: 12 amino acids. CDR3 residues: CASSEGAYGYTF. The CDR3 DNA reads as TGCGCCAGCAGTGAGGGGGCCTATGGCTACACCTTC.

The chain recombines TRBV5-1 with TRBJ2-7; no clear D. The CDR3 has 13 residues. V lost 0 bases and J 3 bases, leaving 7 bases between the germline ends. From germline, CDR1 is SGHRS and CDR2 YFSETQ. CDR3 sequence: CASSLATHYEQYF. The CDR3 region has the DNA TGCGCCAGCAGCTTGGCCACCCACTACGAGCAGTACTTC. Filled out from reference TRBV5-1 and TRBJ2-7, the complete variable domain reads KAGVTQTPRYLIKTRGQQVTLSCSPISGHRSVSWYQQTPGQGLQFLFEYFSETQRNKGNFPGRFSGRQFSNSRSEMNVSTLELGDSALYLCASSLATHYEQYFGPGTRLTVT.

This clone occurred once. This sequence joins TRBV27 and TRBJ1-2; D is undetermined. The V end lost 6 bases, the J end lost 8 bases, and 19 bases lay between the germline ends. CDR3 size: 14 residues. CDR1 is MNHEY and CDR2 is SMNVEV in the germline V gene (reference sequence). Written as DNA, the CDR3 is TGTGCCAGCAGCCTAACATCTTTAGGGAGCGGCTACACCTTC. This gives the protein CASSLTSLGSGYTF.

This clone was detected once. The chain couples TRBV19 to TRBJ2-3; D ambiguous. The V gene's germline CDR1 is LNHDA and CDR2 SQIVND (reference sequence). The CDR3 sequence is 12 residues long. V was pared by 7 bases and J by 3 bases, with 8 bases between. CDR3 DNA sequence: TGTGCCAGTACCGATCAAACAGATACGCAGTATTTT. Its protein is CASTDQTDTQYF.

The chain is built from TRBV6-5 and TRBJ1-1; D unclear. Germline CDR1 is MNHEY and CDR2 is SVGAGI. The CDR3 has 14 amino acids. The V end was cut by 0 bases, the J end by 5 bases, with 10 bases between. The CDR3 nucleotides read TGTGCCAGCAGTTACTCGATCGGGGTTACTGAAGCTTTCTTT. Translation: CASSYSIGVTEAFF.

This clone was recorded once. V gene TRBV7-2 combines with J gene TRBJ2-5; TRBD1 matches at 7 bases. V lost 5 bases, J lost 2 bases, and 8 bases stayed unmatched. This CDR3 contains 15 residues. CDR1 is SGHTA, CDR2 FQGNSA, per germline. The CDR3 DNA is TGTGCCAGCAGCCAAGTAGGGGGCTATCAAGAGACCCAGTACTTC. Amino acid sequence: CASSQVGGYQETQYF.

The V and J genes are TRBV5-1 and TRBJ1-2; tentatively, D is TRBD1 (6 bases). The germline V and J ends were trimmed by 3 bases and 4 bases, with 28 bases remaining between them. The CDR3 extends over 19 amino acids. Germline CDR1 is SGHRS and CDR2 is YFSETQ. As DNA, the CDR3 is TGCGCCAGCAGCTCCTACCTCAACAGGGAGGCCAAAACGGGCTATGGCTACACCTTC. Translated: CASSSYLNREAKTGYGYTF.

The chain has TRBV30 and TRBJ1-4; 7 bases align to TRBD1. Germline trimming cut 4 bases from V and 8 bases from J; bases unmatched to any gene: 7. The CDR3 consists of 13 residues. In germline, CDR1 is GTSNPN, CDR2 SVGIG (reference sequence). CDR3 sequence (DNA): TGTGCCTGGAATGGAGGGGGCGGAGAAAAACTGTTTTTT. It translates to CAWNGGGGEKLFF.

CDR3 residues: CASSVAWAGNLGYTF. The DNA for the CDR3 is TGTGCCAGCAGCGTAGCTTGGGCAGGGAATCTCGGCTACACCTTC. The J gene is TRBJ1-2, the V gene TRBV9; D possibly corresponds to TRBD1 (5 bases). The ends were cut back, 0 bases at V and 8 bases at J, with 17 bases in the middle. CDR1 SGDLS and CDR2 YYNGEE come from the germline V gene. This CDR3 contains 15 residues.